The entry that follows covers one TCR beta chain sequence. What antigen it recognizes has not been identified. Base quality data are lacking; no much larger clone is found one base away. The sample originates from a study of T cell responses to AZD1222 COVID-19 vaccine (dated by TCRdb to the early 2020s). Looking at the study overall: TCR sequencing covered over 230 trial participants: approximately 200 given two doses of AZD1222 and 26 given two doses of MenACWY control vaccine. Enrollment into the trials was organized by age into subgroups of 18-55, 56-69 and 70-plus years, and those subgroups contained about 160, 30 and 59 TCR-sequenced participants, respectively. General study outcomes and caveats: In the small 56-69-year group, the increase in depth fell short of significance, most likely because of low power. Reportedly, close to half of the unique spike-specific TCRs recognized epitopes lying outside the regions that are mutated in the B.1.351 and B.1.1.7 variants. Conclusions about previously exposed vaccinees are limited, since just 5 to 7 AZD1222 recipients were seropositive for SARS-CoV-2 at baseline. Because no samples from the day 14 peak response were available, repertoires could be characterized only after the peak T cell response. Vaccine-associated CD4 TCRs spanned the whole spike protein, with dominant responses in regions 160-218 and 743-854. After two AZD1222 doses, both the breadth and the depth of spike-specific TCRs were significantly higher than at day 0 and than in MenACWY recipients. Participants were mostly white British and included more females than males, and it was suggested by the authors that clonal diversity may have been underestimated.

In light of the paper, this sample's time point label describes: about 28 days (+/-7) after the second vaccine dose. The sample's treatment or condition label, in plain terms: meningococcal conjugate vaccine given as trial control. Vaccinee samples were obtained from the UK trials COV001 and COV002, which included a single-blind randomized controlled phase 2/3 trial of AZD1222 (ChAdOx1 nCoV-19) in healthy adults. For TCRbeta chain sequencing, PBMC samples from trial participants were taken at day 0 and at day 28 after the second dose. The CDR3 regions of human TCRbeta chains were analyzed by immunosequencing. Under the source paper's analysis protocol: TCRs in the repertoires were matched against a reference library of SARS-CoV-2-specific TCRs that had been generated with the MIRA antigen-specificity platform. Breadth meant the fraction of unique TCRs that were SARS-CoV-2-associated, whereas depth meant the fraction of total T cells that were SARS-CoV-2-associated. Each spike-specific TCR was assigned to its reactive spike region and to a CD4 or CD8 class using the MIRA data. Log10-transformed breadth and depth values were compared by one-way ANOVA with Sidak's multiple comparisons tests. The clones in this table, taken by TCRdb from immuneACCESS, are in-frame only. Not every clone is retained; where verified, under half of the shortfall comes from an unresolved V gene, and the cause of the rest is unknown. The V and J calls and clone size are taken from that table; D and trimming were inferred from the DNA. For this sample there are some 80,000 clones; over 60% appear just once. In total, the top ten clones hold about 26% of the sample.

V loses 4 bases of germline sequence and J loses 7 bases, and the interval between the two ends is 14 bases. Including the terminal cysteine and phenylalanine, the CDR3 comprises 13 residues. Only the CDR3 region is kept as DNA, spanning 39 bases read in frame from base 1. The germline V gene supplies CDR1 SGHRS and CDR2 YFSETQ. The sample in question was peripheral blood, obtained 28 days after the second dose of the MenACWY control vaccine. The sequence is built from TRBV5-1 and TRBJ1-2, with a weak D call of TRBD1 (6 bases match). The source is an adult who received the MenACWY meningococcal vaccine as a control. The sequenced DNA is TGCGCCAGCAGCGAGGTTCCAGGGGTTGGCTACACCTTC. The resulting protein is CASSEVPGVGYTF.